Each of the 5 T cell receptor beta chains below was sequenced from the same sample in a study of identical twins. MiXCR, applied by TCRdb to the 5' RACE reads, yields one record per CDR3 protein. The data hold roughly 260,000 distinct CDR3 sequences, with approximately 7.9% observed a single time. These data also formed part of another study, on yellow fever vaccine responses in identical twins.

The specimen was CD8+ T cells sorted from blood. All receptors derive from a young woman in good health.

This clonotype was detected many times. The chain uses TRBV4-1 and TRBJ2-7, with TRBD1 identical over 10 bases. With 8 bases clipped from V and 0 bases from J, the junction kept 7 bases outside the gene matches. The V gene's germline CDR1 is MGHRA and CDR2 YSYEKL. The length of the CDR3 is 15 residues. CDR3 sequence: CASGSGQGSSYEQYV. The CDR3 DNA sequence: TGCGCCAGCGGGTCGGGACAGGGGAGCTCCTACGAGCAGTACGTC.

This clonotype was observed at least ten times. This chain uses TRBV12-3 or TRBV12-4 with TRBJ2-1; D is unclear. CDR3 size: 14 residues. Deletions cut 4 bases from V and 3 bases from J, with 10 bases between. CDR3 in DNA: TGTGCCAGCAGTTCATTGGATATCTACAATGAGCAGTTCTTC. The encoded protein is CASSSLDIYNEQFF.

The genes are TRBV28 and TRBJ2-3; D ambiguous. The length of the CDR3 is 19 residues. V lost 3 bases to trimming and J lost 4 bases, with 26 bases between them. Per the germline V gene, CDR1 is MDHEN and CDR2 is SYDVKM. The CDR3 region has the DNA TGTGCCAGCAGTTTCCCGGCCCTTGGCCCGGCCGCCGGCGCAGATACGCAGTATTTT. As protein: CASSFPALGPAAGADTQYF.

The J gene is TRBJ2-3, the V gene TRBV27; TRBD2 matches 7 bases. Germline V gene lookup returns CDR1 MNHEY and CDR2 SMNVEV (reference sequence). J lost 0 bases, V lost 2 bases, and 8 bases had no gene match. This CDR3 contains 17 residues. CDR3 in amino acids: CASSLIGGRASTDTQYF. The CDR3 nucleotides are TGTGCCAGCAGTTTAATCGGCGGGAGAGCTAGCACAGATACGCAGTATTTT.

This clonotype was seen more than once but under ten times. The genes are TRBV9 and TRBJ1-2, with D unclear. V gave up 4 bases and J gave up 8 bases, with 21 bases separating them. This CDR3 has 15 residues. The germline gives CDR1 SGDLS, CDR2 YYNGEE. Written as DNA, the CDR3 is TGTGCCAGCAGCACAAGCCGGACGGTCAAGGACGGCTACACCTTC. Protein sequence: CASSTSRTVKDGYTF.